These 5 T cell receptor beta chains came from one sample sequenced in a study of T cell responses to AZD1222 COVID-19 vaccine. The repertoire was sequenced with immunoSEQ multiplex PCR; TCRdb's copy has only in-frame clones and lacks some. The sample gives 210,000 or so clones, 94% of which show up once; about 1.5% is in the top ten. The sequencing used peripheral blood, collected 28 days after the second dose of the MenACWY control vaccine. These receptors all come from an adult who received the MenACWY meningococcal vaccine as a control.

The chain links TRBV11-2 to TRBJ2-5; TRBD2 agrees at 8 bases. CDR1 is SGHAT, CDR2 FQNNGV, per germline. The CDR3 runs to 15 residues. J lost 5 bases, V lost 1 base, and 6 bases had no gene match. CDR3 DNA sequence: TGTGCCAGCAGCTTAGTGGGACTAGTCCTGGAGACCCAGTACTTC. Translating it yields CASSLVGLVLETQYF.

The chain uses TRBV28 and TRBJ1-5; D is undetermined. Germline CDR1 is MDHEN and CDR2 is SYDVKM. This CDR3 contains 13 residues. V was pared by 5 bases and J by 4 bases, with 9 bases between. CDR3 in amino acids: CASSEPQNQPQHF. DNA of the CDR3: TGTGCCAGCAGTGAACCACAGAATCAGCCCCAGCATTTT.

The genes are TRBV7-9 and TRBJ1-1; D call uncertain. CDR1 SEHNR and CDR2 FQNEAQ come from the germline V gene (reference sequence). This CDR3 contains 14 residues. Trimming stripped 0 bases from V and 1 base from J, with 6 bases between. As DNA, the CDR3 is TGTGCCAGCAGCTTAGCGCTCGGGAACACTGAAGCTTTCTTT. Translating gives CASSLALGNTEAFF.

Only one count was recorded for this clone. The rearrangement uses TRBV14 and TRBJ1-4; the D is unclear. CDR3 length equals 15 residues. Trimming took off 0 bases at V and 3 bases at J, with 8 bases between the two ends. From germline, CDR1 is SGHDN and CDR2 FVKESK. The CDR3 bases are TGTGCCAGCAGCCAAGATTGGGGTTCTAATGAAAAACTGTTTTTT. Protein sequence: CASSQDWGSNEKLFF.

V and J are TRBV28 and TRBJ1-6; perhaps TRBD1 as D (5 bases). The CDR3 consists of 14 residues. The V gene lost 6 bases and the J gene lost 13 bases, with 19 bases spanning the gap. Germline CDR1 is MDHEN and CDR2 is SYDVKM. The CDR3 loop reads CASRAGRPGGPLHF. Written as DNA, the CDR3 is TGTGCCAGCAGGGCGGGACGGCCCGGGGGGCCCCTCCACTTT. Drawing the rest from reference TRBV28 and TRBJ1-6, the complete variable domain is DVKVTQSSRYLVKRTGEKVFLECVQDMDHENMFWYRQDPGLGLRLIYFSYDVKMKEKGDIPEGYSVSREKKERFSLILESASTNQTSMYLCASRAGRPGGPLHFGNGTRLTVT.